The rows below give T cell receptor beta chains drawn from one sample of a study of lymphopenia after photon versus proton radiotherapy. Clones were read by immunoSEQ multiplex PCR, and TCRdb kept only the in-frame ones, dropping some. The table records 30,000 to 45,000 clones, around 90% of them present only once. Sequencing used peripheral blood, obtained from a patient treated with photon-based radiotherapy. The source is a man in his sixties with cholangiocarcinoma. The CDR3 runs from the conserved cysteine through the conserved F or W. The D gene is left open where the match is weak.

d_call	v_call	j_call	cdr3_aa
NA	TRBV20-1	TRBJ1-4	CSARLGDKLFF
NA	TRBV4-1	TRBJ1-2	CASSHPGRALSSNGYTF
NA	TRBV5-1	TRBJ2-2	CASSLMGLGELFF
TRBD2	TRBV27	TRBJ2-1	CASSFRTSGRSNEQFF
TRBD2	TRBV28	TRBJ2-7	CASSPVKRGIYEQYF
TRBD2	TRBV5-6	TRBJ2-7	CASSWGLAGEQYF
TRBD1	TRBV5-1	TRBJ2-3	CASSTDRVPDTQYF
TRBD1	TRBV4-3	TRBJ2-7	CASSQGTGAEHEQYF
NA	TRBV7-2	TRBJ2-1	CASSLGGSYNEQFF
NA	TRBV5-1	TRBJ2-7	CASSLQGIYEQYF
TRBD2	TRBV7-6	TRBJ2-5	CASSLSPGTTGETQYF
NA	TRBV28	TRBJ2-2	CASSLLPGESGGELFF
NA	TRBV25-1	TRBJ1-2	CASSESLGASLNYGYTF
TRBD2	TRBV28	TRBJ2-1	CASSSILAGDDNEQFF
NA	TRBV20-1	TRBJ2-7	CSSRGYEQYF
NA	TRBV18	TRBJ2-6	CASSPMIQGSGANVLTF
NA	TRBV7-8	TRBJ1-6	CASSGDRINSPLHF
NA	TRBV7-6	TRBJ2-7	CASSLDQGPYEQYF
NA	TRBV4-3	TRBJ1-6	CASSQEFGREGSPLHF
TRBD1	TRBV28	TRBJ1-1	CATGGQGKAFF
NA	TRBV18	TRBJ2-7	CASSPGLTYEQYF
TRBD1	TRBV18	TRBJ1-6	CASSPSGTGVSPLHF
TRBD2	TRBV9	TRBJ2-3	CASSVGLAGGTDTQYF
TRBD1	TRBV7-3	TRBJ2-7	CASSAGTGPYEQYF
TRBD1	TRBV5-1	TRBJ2-2	CASSEGQTNTGELFF
NA	TRBV5-8	TRBJ2-7	CASSLDTGGPAYEQYF
NA	TRBV27	TRBJ2-1	CASSWGSSSSYNEQFF
NA	TRBV11-2	TRBJ1-2	CASSPAGSDYGYTF
TRBD2	TRBV6-4	TRBJ2-1	CASRPGLAYDEQFF
NA	TRBV19	TRBJ1-5	CASRYGGLQPQHF
TRBD1	TRBV11-2	TRBJ2-6	CASSLVDRGPYGANVLTF
NA	TRBV6-5	TRBJ1-4	CASRGKDWEKLFF
NA	TRBV2	TRBJ1-5	CASTEFTNQPQHF
TRBD1	TRBV7-3	TRBJ2-3	CASSSMTGDTQYF
TRBD2	TRBV10-1	TRBJ2-7	CASSASGTYEQYF
NA	TRBV28	TRBJ2-5	CASSPWASGRETQYF
NA	TRBV10-3	TRBJ2-7	CAISEKGLAYEQYF
TRBD1	TRBV28	TRBJ2-7	CASRPAGGQGREQYF
NA	TRBV9	TRBJ1-3	CASSVGFSGNTIYF
NA	TRBV7-2	TRBJ1-3	CASSLRWSSGNTIYF
NA	TRBV11-3	TRBJ2-7	CASSLFGDTPYEQYF
NA	TRBV4-1	TRBJ2-5	CASSPARGLQETQYF
NA	TRBV19	TRBJ1-5	CASSIGTGRNQPQHF
NA	TRBV4-1	TRBJ2-3	CASSHEFTRGGGTDTQYF
NA	TRBV25-1	TRBJ1-2	CASSEWGLTISYTF
TRBD1	TRBV7-6	TRBJ2-7	CASSSGTGGEQYF
NA	TRBV7-6	TRBJ2-1	CASSFGRDENEQFF
TRBD1	TRBV13	TRBJ2-1	CASSFKQGNEQFF
NA	TRBV28	TRBJ1-2	CASSLWSDIANYGYTF
NA	TRBV28	TRBJ2-5	CASSLWGPETQYF
NA	TRBV19	TRBJ2-1	CASSTAYNEQFF
TRBD1	TRBV7-9	TRBJ2-3	CASSFYRGTTDTQYF
NA	TRBV19	TRBJ2-7	CASTEYEQYF